Presented here are 7 T cell receptor beta chains from one specimen sequenced in a study of blood T cell repertoires in COVID-19 (dated by TCRdb to 2018 to 2020). The method was the immunoSEQ multiplex PCR assay. What TCRdb holds here is the immuneACCESS table cut down to in-frame rearrangements. Part of the clones is not present; checked against another copy, under half of the missing clones reflect an unresolved V gene, and the others are unexplained. This sample holds around 55,000 clones; 88% were observed only once. 7.5% to 8.5% of the sample comes from the top ten. The sample was peripheral blood. All receptors derive from a man in his sixties with active COVID-19.

V usage is TRBV30 and J usage is TRBJ2-1, with D unresolved. The V end was cut by 1 base, the J end by 9 bases, with 13 bases between. Looked up from germline, CDR1 is GTSNPN and CDR2 is SVGIG (reference sequence). The CDR3 is 13 residues long. In nucleotides, the CDR3 is TGTGCCTGGAGTGGCACTCCGACGGGTGAGCAGTTCTTC. Translating gives CAWSGTPTGEQFF.

The V call is TRBV4-1, the J call TRBJ2-3, with a weak D call TRBD1 (5 bases). The V end lost 1 base, the J end lost 1 base, and 12 bases lay between the germline ends. Germline V gene data show CDR1 as MGHRA and CDR2 as YSYEKL. The CDR3 is made up of 16 amino acids. DNA for the CDR3: TGCGCCAGCAGCCAAGTAAGGGGCCATCGCACAGATACGCAGTATTTT. Its protein product is CASSQVRGHRTDTQYF.

CDR3 DNA sequence: TGTGCCAGCAGCGTAAGGCCTAGCGGGAGGTTAAATCAAGAGACCCAGTACTTC. Translating gives CASSVRPSGRLNQETQYF. The chain is built from TRBV9 and TRBJ2-5, with 11 nucleotides matching TRBD2. Looked up from germline, CDR1 is SGDLS and CDR2 is YYNGEE. V lost 1 base, J lost 2 bases, and 10 bases stayed unmatched. This CDR3 comprises 18 residues.

The chain employs TRBV6-4 and TRBJ2-7; TRBD2 might be the D (6 bases). The CDR3 has 17 residues. CDR1 and CDR2 (germline): MRHNA, SNTAGT. V was clipped by 5 bases and J by 2 bases, with 22 bases between them. CDR3 nucleotides: TGTGCCAGCAGTCGACAGATCTTTAGGAGGGCTACCTACGAGCAGTACTTC. Its protein product is CASSRQIFRRATYEQYF.

This rearrangement joins TRBV15 to TRBJ2-6; D remains ambiguous. V lost 0 bases and J lost 0, with 3 bases in between. Germline-derived CDR1 and CDR2 are LNHNV and YYDKDF (reference sequence). The CDR3 is 15 residues long. CDR3 region: CATSRDLSGANVLTF. Here the CDR3 DNA reads TGTGCCACCAGCAGAGATCTCTCTGGGGCCAACGTCCTGACTTTC. The full variable domain, with the rest looked up from reference TRBV15 and TRBJ2-6, is DAMVIQNPRYQVTQFGKPVTLSCSQTLNHNVMYWYQQKSSQAPKLLFHYYDKDFNNEADTPDNFQSRRPNTSFCFLDIRSPGLGDTAMYLCATSRDLSGANVLTFGAGSRLTVL.

V and J are TRBV5-8 and TRBJ2-1; 10 bases map to TRBD2. Germline V gene lookup returns CDR1 SGHTS and CDR2 YDEGEE. V was pared by 0 bases and J by 8 bases, with 5 bases of the junction left unmatched. The CDR3 sequence is 15 residues long. The chain's CDR3 is CASSLVAGGRDEQFF. In DNA, the CDR3 is TGTGCCAGCAGCTTGGTAGCGGGAGGAAGGGATGAGCAGTTCTTC.

In this sample, this clone turned up once. J is TRBJ2-1 and V is TRBV30; TRBD2 agrees at 9 bases. The CDR3 totals 14 residues. CDR1 and CDR2 (germline): GTSNPN, SVGIG (reference sequence). J was trimmed by 7 bases and V by 4 bases; bases with no gene match: 8. CDR3 nucleotide sequence: TGTGCCTGGAACCTCCCGGGACTAGCAAATGAGCAGTTCTTC. Translated: CAWNLPGLANEQFF.